These T cell receptor beta chains were read from a single sample in a study of cytomegalovirus exposure and HLA in healthy donors. TCRdb keeps only in-frame clones here, not all; method: immunoSEQ multiplex PCR. The data contain 85,000 to 100,000 clones, 69% of them singletons. The sequenced sample consisted of PBMCs. Receptors were obtained from a man over 45 in good health and CMV-seronegative. Each CDR3 is given with its conserved first and last residue. D genes are given only for firm matches. The size of a clone is reported for some rows only, either as once, few or many, or as a class for expanded clones.

clone_size	d_call	j_call	v_call	cdr3_nt	cdr3_aa
few	NA	TRBJ2-1	TRBV28	TGTGCCAGCAGTTTATGGCAGGTCCCGAACAATGAGCAGTTCTTC	CASSLWQVPNNEQFF
few	TRBD1	TRBJ1-6	TRBV5-6	TGTGCCAGCAGCTTAGGGACAGGGTTTCATAATTCACCCCTCCACTTT	CASSLGTGFHNSPLHF
NA	NA	TRBJ2-6	TRBV18	TGTGCCAGCTCACCACTCCCGCAGGGGTCAGGGGCCAACGTCCTGACTTTC	CASSPLPQGSGANVLTF
NA	NA	TRBJ1-5	TRBV29-1	TGCAGCGTTGGCGGGGGCTTCGGGCAGCCCCAGCATTTT	CSVGGGFGQPQHF
NA	TRBD2	TRBJ2-7	TRBV5-1	TGCGCCAGCAGCTCGGGACTAGCGGAAGAGCAGTACTTC	CASSSGLAEEQYF
few	TRBD1	TRBJ1-2	TRBV5-4	TGTGCCAGCAGCTGGACAGGGGGCGATTATGGCTACACCTTC	CASSWTGGDYGYTF
NA	TRBD1	TRBJ1-2	TRBV7-9	TGTGCCAGCAGCTTACCAGACAGGGGTCTGAACTATGGCTACACCTTC	CASSLPDRGLNYGYTF
NA	NA	TRBJ2-7	TRBV5-4	TGTGCCAGCAGTCAGCCCGGGGACTTAACTACGAAGCAGTACTTC	CASSQPGDLTTKQYF
NA	TRBD1	TRBJ1-6	TRBV7-2	TGTGCCAGCAGCTTAGGGAACAGGGGGCATTCACCCCTCCACTTT	CASSLGNRGHSPLHF
NA	TRBD1	TRBJ2-1	TRBV19	TGTGCCAGTACCTCGGACAGGGAGCGTGAGCAGTTCTTC	CASTSDREREQFF
NA	TRBD2	TRBJ2-5	TRBV25-1	TGTGCCAGCAGTGTACCGGGACTAGCGGGGCTGCGGGCCCAGTACTTC	CASSVPGLAGLRAQYF
NA	NA	TRBJ1-5	TRBV4-3	TGCGCCAGCAGCCAACACGGAGGCAATCAGCCCCAGCATTTT	CASSQHGGNQPQHF
NA	NA	TRBJ1-5	TRBV19	TGTGCCAGTAGTTGGCAACGGGGTCAGCCCCAGCATTTT	CASSWQRGQPQHF
NA	NA	TRBJ1-1	TRBV6-1	TGTGCCAGCAGTGAACACAGCAGGAACACTGAAGCTTTCTTT	CASSEHSRNTEAFF
NA	TRBD1	TRBJ1-4	TRBV27	TGTGCCAGCAGTTCACGGGACAGGGTATCTGAAAAACTGTTTTTT	CASSSRDRVSEKLFF
NA	TRBD1	TRBJ2-5	TRBV6-6	TGTGCCAGCAGGCCTACAGGGGTTTGGGAGACCCAGTACTTC	CASRPTGVWETQYF
few	TRBD1	TRBJ1-2	TRBV5-1	TGCGCCAGCAGTCCTGACTCGGGACAGATTAACTATGGCTACACCTTC	CASSPDSGQINYGYTF
few	NA	TRBJ1-6	TRBV6-5	TGTGCCAGCAGGCCGACAGCGTTGAATTCACCCCTCCACTTT	CASRPTALNSPLHF
NA	TRBD2	TRBJ2-7	TRBV28	TGTGCCAGCAGTTTCCCTGGCCTAGCGGGGCAACTGGGCGAGCAGTACTTC	CASSFPGLAGQLGEQYF
few	TRBD2	TRBJ2-1	TRBV4-3	TGCGCCAGCAGTAGGGCTAGCGGGAGGGCCACGGGCAATGAGCAGTTCTTC	CASSRASGRATGNEQFF
NA	NA	TRBJ2-2	TRBV6-1	TGTGCCAGCAGACAAACAGGTGTCGGGGAGCTGTTTTTT	CASRQTGVGELFF
NA	NA	TRBJ2-5	TRBV9	TGTGCCAGCAGCGTCGGGGGAGAGACCCAGTACTTC	CASSVGGETQYF
few	TRBD1	TRBJ2-2	TRBV13	TGTGCCAGCAGCCCCCACCTAGGGGGCTTGATCGGGGAGCTGTTTTTT	CASSPHLGGLIGELFF
NA	TRBD1	TRBJ1-1	TRBV4-1	TGCGCCAGCAGCCAAGGCCCTGGGGGACAGAAGAACACTGAAGCTTTCTTT	CASSQGPGGQKNTEAFF
NA	TRBD2	TRBJ2-3	TRBV5-1	TGCGCCAGCAGCGCCGAGCGGGAGGGCAGGGTAGATACGCAGTATTTT	CASSAEREGRVDTQYF
few	NA	TRBJ2-5	TRBV5-4	TGTGCCAGCAGCCTTGGGGGGCAAGAGACCCAGTACTTC	CASSLGGQETQYF
NA	TRBD2	TRBJ2-2	TRBV5-1	TGCGCCAGCAGCGTGCTAGCGGGAGCTGCCGGGGAGCTGTTTTTT	CASSVLAGAAGELFF
NA	NA	TRBJ1-2	TRBV27	TGTGCCAGCAGTCCCCTGGCGGGTTGGGACTATGGCTACACCTTC	CASSPLAGWDYGYTF
NA	TRBD1	TRBJ1-6	TRBV5-1	TGCGCCAGCAGCTTGATTGGACAGGTTAATTCACCCCTCCACTTT	CASSLIGQVNSPLHF
once	TRBD1	TRBJ1-2	TRBV11-2	TGTGCCAGCAGCCCCGACAGGGGTCTAGGCTACACCTTC	CASSPDRGLGYTF
NA	NA	TRBJ2-3	TRBV5-6	TGTGCCAGCAGCTTGCGGCCGGGAAGAACAGATACGCAGTATTTT	CASSLRPGRTDTQYF
NA	NA	TRBJ1-6	TRBV7-2	TGTGCCAGCAGCTTAGCCCCGGGAGGGGGGATCTTTAATTCACCCCTCCACTTT	CASSLAPGGGIFNSPLHF
NA	TRBD1	TRBJ1-4	TRBV5-1	TGCGCCAGCAGCCGGGACAGGGGGCTAACTAATGAAAAACTGTTTTTT	CASSRDRGLTNEKLFF
NA	TRBD2	TRBJ2-5	TRBV11-1	TGTGCCAGCAGCTTGGGACTAGCGGGAGCGGAGACCCAGTACTTC	CASSLGLAGAETQYF
NA	NA	TRBJ2-7	TRBV20-1	TGCAGTGCTTGGGGCTACTACGAGCAGTACTTC	CSAWGYYEQYF
NA	NA	TRBJ1-2	TRBV5-1	TGCGCCAGCAGCTTGGCAGGGACTGCTTTCTATGGCTACACCTTC	CASSLAGTAFYGYTF
few	NA	TRBJ2-4	TRBV4-3	TGCGCCAGCAGCCAAGATGAATGGCACGCCAAAAACATTCAGTACTTC	CASSQDEWHAKNIQYF
NA	NA	TRBJ1-6	TRBV5-1	TGCGCCAGCAGCTTGGTTATGGGGGGTTATAATTCACCCCTCCACTTT	CASSLVMGGYNSPLHF
NA	TRBD1	TRBJ2-3	TRBV4-3	TGCGCCAGCAGCCTGACAGGGAGCACAGATACGCAGTATTTT	CASSLTGSTDTQYF
NA	TRBD2	TRBJ2-1	TRBV7-3	TGTGCCAGCAGCTGGACTAGCGGTTCCTACAATGAGCAGTTCTTC	CASSWTSGSYNEQFF
NA	NA	TRBJ2-1	TRBV7-9	TGTGCCAGCAGCCCCCGTGGGGGGAGCTCCTACAATGAGCAGTTCTTC	CASSPRGGSSYNEQFF
once	TRBD2	TRBJ2-1	TRBV5-6	TGTGCCAGCAGCTTGGGGACTAGCGGGGGGGGATATGAGCAGTTCTTC	CASSLGTSGGGYEQFF
NA	NA	TRBJ1-5	TRBV6-6	TGTGCCAGCAGTTACTCTCACCCCTACAGGGAGCCCCAGCATTTT	CASSYSHPYREPQHF
few	NA	TRBJ2-6	TRBV30	TGTGCCTGGAGTGTAGGGGCAGCTGGGGCCAACGTCCTGACTTTC	CAWSVGAAGANVLTF
NA	NA	TRBJ1-1	TRBV7-2	TGTGCCAGCAGCCCTCGATTGGGGGGGGATCCTTTCTTT	CASSPRLGGDPFF
NA	NA	TRBJ2-1	TRBV4-2	TGTGCCAGCAGCCAAGATCTTACAGAGTACAATGAGCAGTTCTTC	CASSQDLTEYNEQFF
NA	TRBD1	TRBJ2-7	TRBV10-3	TGTGCCATCAGTGACATCTGGACAGGGGATTCCCACGAGCAGTACTTC	CAISDIWTGDSHEQYF
NA	TRBD2	TRBJ2-3	TRBV29-1	TGCAGCGTTTTGTCAGCGGGAGGGCGGGCAGATACGCAGTATTTT	CSVLSAGGRADTQYF
NA	NA	TRBJ2-5	TRBV7-9	TGTGCCAGCAGCGCATCTTTGGCTGGGACCCAGTACTTC	CASSASLAGTQYF
NA	TRBD2	TRBJ2-5	TRBV5-4	TGTGCCAGCAGCTGGGATATTGGGACTAGCGGGAGCCAAGAGACCCAGTACTTC	CASSWDIGTSGSQETQYF
few	NA	TRBJ2-6	TRBV13	TGTGCCAGCAGCTTTTGGACAGCAGACTCTGGGGCCAACGTCCTGACTTTC	CASSFWTADSGANVLTF
NA	NA	TRBJ2-2	TRBV5-1	TGCGCCAGCAGCTTTAAGGGGGACACCGGGGAGCTGTTTTTT	CASSFKGDTGELFF
once	NA	TRBJ2-7	TRBV28	TGTGCCAGCGGTCTGGCGGCCTACGAGCAGTACTTC	CASGLAAYEQYF
NA	NA	TRBJ2-5	TRBV7-9	TGTGCCAGCAGCGCGGGTAGGACTTTCCAAGAGACCCAGTACTTC	CASSAGRTFQETQYF
NA	NA	TRBJ1-2	TRBV4-2	TGTGCCAGCAGCCAAGATCCGGAGGGTACGGGCTATGGCTACACCTTC	CASSQDPEGTGYGYTF
NA	NA	TRBJ2-1	TRBV6-6	TGTGCCAGCAGTTACCCAGACGGGAGCAATGAGCAGTTCTTC	CASSYPDGSNEQFF
NA	NA	TRBJ2-5	TRBV4-2	TGTGCCAGCAGCCTACAAGGAGGTGTTATGGAGACCCAGTACTTC	CASSLQGGVMETQYF